Sequencing of this T cell receptor (beta chain) was carried out in a study of regulatory T cells in long-lasting Graves disease. Looking at the study overall: Freshly diagnosed Graves' patients had used antithyroid drugs for under 3 months.

Points on this clonotype: What it recognizes is unknown. Compared with germline, one end of the junction differs, possibly owing to a read error.

Overall study findings and caveats: Persistent patients had a count of shared public clonotypes (under 3,000) that exceeded that of new patients (966). Persistent cases favored TRBV28, TRBJ1-2 and TRBJ2-5.

The CDR3 runs to 15 residues. The germline CDR1 and CDR2 sequences are DFQATT and SNEGSKA (reference sequence). Time point in this sample: newly diagnosed GD, antithyroid drugs for less than 3 months. The authors made the TCR library using RNA they extracted from PBMCs. An endocrinology department in Xi'an, China, recruited the patients. Arm-PCR with iRepertoire HTBI primers amplified the CDR3 regions for these TCR beta libraries. TCRdb called the multiplex PCR reads again in MiXCR, with one record for every CDR3 protein. Here the sample spans about half a million distinct CDR3 sequences, 12% being singletons. These data also formed part of another study, on T cells in Graves' hyperthyroidism and ophthalmopathy.

The sequences come from peripheral blood mononuclear cells (PBMCs), collected at new diagnosis, from a patient treated with antithyroid drugs. This receptor was taken from a woman aged 25 to 39 with Graves disease. The chain links TRBV20-1 to TRBJ2-7; D tentatively reads TRBD1 or TRBD2 (5 bases each). The CDR3 DNA follows: TGCAGTGCCCGCGCCGGGGCCCGAGGAACCTACGGGCAGTACTTC. It translates to CSARAGARGTYGQYF.